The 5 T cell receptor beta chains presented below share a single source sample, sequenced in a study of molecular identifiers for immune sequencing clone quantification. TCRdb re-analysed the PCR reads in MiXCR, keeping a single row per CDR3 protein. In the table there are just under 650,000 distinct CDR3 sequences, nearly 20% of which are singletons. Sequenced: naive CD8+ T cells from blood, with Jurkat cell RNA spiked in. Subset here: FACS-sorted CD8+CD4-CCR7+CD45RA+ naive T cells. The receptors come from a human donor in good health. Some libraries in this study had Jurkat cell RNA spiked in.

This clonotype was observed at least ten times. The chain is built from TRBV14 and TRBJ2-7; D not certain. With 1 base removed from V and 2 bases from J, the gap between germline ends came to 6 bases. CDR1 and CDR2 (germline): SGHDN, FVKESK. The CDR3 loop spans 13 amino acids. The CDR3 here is CASSQAAPYEQYF. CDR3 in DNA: TGTGCCAGCAGCCAAGCTGCACCCTACGAGCAGTACTTC.

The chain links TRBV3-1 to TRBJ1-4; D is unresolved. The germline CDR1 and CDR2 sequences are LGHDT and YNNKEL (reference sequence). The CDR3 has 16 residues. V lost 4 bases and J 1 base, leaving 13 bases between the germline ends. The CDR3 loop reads CASSPPRGQTNEKLFF. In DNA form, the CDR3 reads TGTGCCAGCAGCCCCCCCCGGGGTCAAACTAATGAAAAACTGTTTTTT.

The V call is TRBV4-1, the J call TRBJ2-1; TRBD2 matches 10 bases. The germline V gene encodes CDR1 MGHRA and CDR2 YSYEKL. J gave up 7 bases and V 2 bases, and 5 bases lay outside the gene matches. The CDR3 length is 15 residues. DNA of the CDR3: TGCGCCAGCAGCCAACTAGCGGGGGAGGGGAATGAGCAGTTCTTC. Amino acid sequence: CASSQLAGEGNEQFF.

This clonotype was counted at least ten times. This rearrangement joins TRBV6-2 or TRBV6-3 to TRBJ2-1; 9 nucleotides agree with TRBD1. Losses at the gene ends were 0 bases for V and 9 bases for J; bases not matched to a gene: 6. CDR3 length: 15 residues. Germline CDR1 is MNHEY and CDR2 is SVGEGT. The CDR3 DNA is TGTGCCAGCAGTTACTCTGAGACAGGGGGTGTTGAGCAGTTCTTC. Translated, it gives CASSYSETGGVEQFF.

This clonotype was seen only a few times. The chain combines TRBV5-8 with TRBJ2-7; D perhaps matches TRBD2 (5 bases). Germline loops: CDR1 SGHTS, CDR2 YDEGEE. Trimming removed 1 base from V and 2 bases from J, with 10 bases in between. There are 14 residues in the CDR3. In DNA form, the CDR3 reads TGTGCCAGCAGCTTGTCTAGCCCTCCCTACGAGCAGTACTTC. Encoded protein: CASSLSSPPYEQYF.